Sequencing of this T cell receptor (beta chain) was carried out in a study of T-cell memory formation after mild COVID-19. Study overall: Largely, the TCR clusters proved donor specific.

cDNA libraries for TCR alpha and TCR beta, carrying sample barcodes and UMIs, came from 5'RACE with constant-segment primers. TCRdb reprocessed the 5' RACE reads via MiXCR and lists one record per CDR3 protein. The sample shows about 560,000 distinct CDR3 sequences, less than 25% of them seen only once. This clonotype showed up many times. The antigen is unknown. Overall study results and limits: Prior to infection, memory already included some responding clones, suggesting cross-reactive memory joined. CD4/CD8 balance held among clones contracting day 15 to 85, and later expanders leaned CD4+.

Trimming pared 6 bases from V and 4 bases from J, leaving 8 bases between. CDR3 size: 12 residues. Source material: PBMCs or a T cell subset sorted from them (not recorded which). This sequence joins TRBV12-3 or TRBV12-4 and TRBJ2-3; no firm D call. The TCR originated in an adult woman who had mild COVID-19 (a few samples of this study predate the infection). Cell type and time point are not known. The CDR3 nucleotides read TGTGCCAGCAGCCTACCCTCAGATACGCAGTATTTT. Protein product: CASSLPSDTQYF.